The 32 T cell receptor beta chains in this list originate from one sample, sequenced in a study of CD8+ T cells in alopecia areata. It was cDNA, reverse transcribed from extracted RNA, that served as the sequencing template. Generated by immunoSEQ multiplex PCR, the TCRdb table keeps only in-frame clones and is missing some. The sample includes some 130,000 clones, about 50% of them seen just once. This specimen consisted of CD8+ T cells sorted from blood, obtained at week 0. The receptors derive from a human donor with alopecia areata.

The chain joins TRBV4-3 to TRBJ2-5, with TRBD1 matching over 8 bases. V was pared by 0 bases and J by 3 bases, with 3 bases of the junction left unmatched. The V gene's germline CDR1 is LGHNA and CDR2 YSLEER. This CDR3 spans 15 amino acids. As DNA, the CDR3 is TGCGCCAGCAGCCAAGATTTGACAGGGGAAGAGACCCAGTACTTC. Protein sequence: CASSQDLTGEETQYF.

This clone was seen ten or more times. The rearrangement uses TRBV4-3 and TRBJ1-1, with D tentatively TRBD1 (6 bases). The CDR3 loop spans 16 amino acids. The ends were cut back, 0 bases at V and 4 bases at J, with 15 bases in the middle. The germline gives CDR1 LGHNA, CDR2 YSLEER. The CDR3 reads CASSQDRARGTTEAFF. The CDR3 DNA reads TGCGCCAGCAGCCAAGATAGGGCCAGGGGTACCACTGAAGCTTTCTTT.

The chain employs TRBV5-1 and TRBJ2-1, with 7 bases identical to TRBD1. J was trimmed by 8 bases and V by 4 bases; bases with no gene match: 9. Per germline, CDR1 SGHRS and CDR2 YFSETQ. The CDR3 contains 14 residues. The CDR3 reads CASSPGTVGYEQFF. The CDR3 DNA reads TGCGCCAGCAGCCCGGGGACAGTGGGATATGAGCAGTTCTTC.

The V gene is TRBV6-5, the J gene TRBJ2-7, with D tentatively TRBD1 or TRBD2 (7 bases each). The germline gives CDR1 MNHEY, CDR2 SVGAGI. The V gene lost 6 bases and the J gene lost 6 bases, with 21 bases spanning the gap. The CDR3 consists of 15 residues. CDR3 sequence: CASRPGGGGLSEQYF. CDR3 bases: TGTGCCAGCAGACCCGGGGGAGGGGGCTTAAGCGAGCAGTACTTC.

This clone was counted many times. This chain joins TRBV6-1 and TRBJ1-6; 9 nucleotides align to TRBD1. The CDR3 contains 16 residues. J was trimmed by 7 bases and V by 4 bases; bases with no gene match: 8. Germline values: CDR1 MNHNS, CDR2 SASEGT. For the CDR3, the DNA is TGTGCCAGCAGTGGTGGGGAAGGGACAGGGAATTCACCCCTCCACTTT. Its translation is CASSGGEGTGNSPLHF.

This clone was counted between two and nine times. The genes are TRBV27 and TRBJ2-7; D perhaps matches TRBD1 (6 bases). This CDR3 is built from 15 residues. The V gene lost 0 bases and the J gene lost 3 bases, with 12 bases spanning the gap. The germline gives CDR1 MNHEY, CDR2 SMNVEV (reference sequence). The CDR3 DNA follows: TGTGCCAGCAGTTTATCACAGGGAGTTTTCTACGAGCAGTACTTC. Protein product: CASSLSQGVFYEQYF.

The gene calls are TRBV13 and TRBJ2-5; possible D gene TRBD1, 6 bases. V was trimmed by 5 bases and J by 1 base, leaving 11 bases between them. The CDR3 has 14 residues. Germline lookup yields CDR1 PRHDT and CDR2 FYEKMQ (reference sequence). The CDR3 nucleotides are TGTGCCAGCAGCGACCGGACAGTCCAAGAGACCCAGTACTTC. Amino acid sequence: CASSDRTVQETQYF.

This clone was counted between two and nine times. The V gene is TRBV7-6, the J gene TRBJ2-2; maybe TRBD2 (5 bases). V was cut by 5 bases and J by 6 bases, with 10 bases left in between. Germline V gene sequence: CDR1 SGHVS, CDR2 FNYEAQ. This CDR3 has 13 amino acids. This chain's CDR3 is CASSPGAAGELFF. The CDR3 DNA reads TGTGCCAGCAGCCCCGGAGCGGCCGGGGAGCTGTTTTTT. Together with reference TRBV7-6 and TRBJ2-2, the CDR3 gives the full variable domain: GAGVSQSPRYKVTKRGQDVALRCDPISGHVSLYWYRQALGQGPEFLTYFNYEAQQDKSGLPNDRFSAERPEGSISTLTIQRTEQRDSAMYRCASSPGAAGELFFGEGSRLTVL.

This clone was detected only a few times. The chain recombines TRBV6-5 with TRBJ1-1; no clear D. Trimming took off 3 bases at V and 0 bases at J, with 11 bases between the two ends. This CDR3 region has 15 residues. Germline V gene data show CDR1 as MNHEY and CDR2 as SVGAGI. The CDR3 bases are TGTGCCAGCAGTTATGGAGGCGCTATGAACACTGAAGCTTTCTTT. This encodes CASSYGGAMNTEAFF.

The CDR3 sequence: CASSQAPGLVRETQYF. For the CDR3, the DNA is TGCGCCAGCAGCCAAGCCCCCGGACTAGTTCGAGAGACCCAGTACTTC. The V gene is TRBV4-1, the J gene TRBJ2-5; 7 bases agree with TRBD2. V was pared by 1 base and J by 4 bases, with 9 bases of the junction left unmatched. Germline V CDR1 and CDR2: MGHRA, YSYEKL. This CDR3 comprises 16 residues.

The V and J genes are TRBV30 and TRBJ2-7; TRBD2 might be the D (6 bases). Trimming stripped 4 bases from V and 0 bases from J, with 10 bases between. The CDR3 is 13 residues long. CDR1 is GTSNPN, CDR2 SVGIG, per germline (reference sequence). For the CDR3, the DNA is TGTGCCTGGACCCCGCGGGGCTCCTACGAGCAGTACTTC. Protein: CAWTPRGSYEQYF.

This rearrangement joins TRBV5-4 to TRBJ2-7; 7 nucleotides match TRBD1. This CDR3 region has 13 residues. Germline V CDR1 and CDR2: SGHNT, YYREEE (reference sequence). V was clipped by 7 bases and J by 3 bases; unmatched bases: 7. DNA for the CDR3: TGTGCCAGCGCCGTTGACAGGGACTACGAGCAGTACTTC. Translated: CASAVDRDYEQYF.

This clone was seen only a few times. This chain uses TRBV7-2 with TRBJ2-2; D uncertain. The CDR3 totals 13 residues. CDR1 is SGHTA and CDR2 is FQGNSA in the germline V gene. This chain's CDR3 is CALDRPNTGELFF. The CDR3 region has the DNA TGTGCTCTAGATCGGCCAAACACCGGGGAGCTGTTTTTT.

The CDR3 DNA reads as TGCGCCAGCAGCTTTAGCAGGGGGCTTTACGAGCAGTACTTC. This encodes CASSFSRGLYEQYF. The chain employs TRBV5-1 and TRBJ2-7, with 8 nucleotides matching TRBD1. After removal of 2 bases from V and 4 bases from J, the junction contained 5 bases not matched to a gene. The germline V gene has CDR1 SGHRS and CDR2 YFSETQ. This CDR3 has 14 amino acids.

In its sample, this clone was seen a few times. This chain joins TRBV27 and TRBJ2-7; 9 bases agree with TRBD1. Unmatched junction bases numbered 1, after V lost 4 bases and J lost 0 bases. The CDR3 consists of 14 residues. CDR1 MNHEY and CDR2 SMNVEV come from the germline V gene (reference sequence). CDR3 nucleotides: TGTGCCAGCAGTTCGACAGGGGGCTCCTACGAGCAGTACTTC. As protein: CASSSTGGSYEQYF.

This clone was recorded a few times. The CDR3 sequence: CASSDFTGFETQYF. Written as DNA, the CDR3 is TGTGCCAGCAGCGACTTTACAGGGTTCGAGACCCAGTACTTC. This chain uses TRBV7-8 with TRBJ2-5; a weak D match, TRBD1 (6 bases). V lost 5 bases to trimming and J lost 5 bases, with 15 bases between them. The CDR3 covers 14 residues. Looked up from germline, CDR1 is SGHVS and CDR2 is FQNEAQ.

This clone was seen a single time. The same CDR3 also results from other DNA sequences found in this sample. The rearrangement uses TRBV13 and TRBJ1-1; D is ambiguous. The V gene's germline CDR1 is PRHDT and CDR2 FYEKMQ (reference sequence). With 0 bases removed from V and 1 base from J, the gap between germline ends came to 3 bases. This CDR3 has 13 residues. The CDR3 DNA sequence: TGTGCCAGCAGCTTAGGGAAGAACACTGAAGCTTTCTTT. Protein product: CASSLGKNTEAFF.

The rearrangement uses TRBV21-1 and TRBJ1-2; TRBD1, the table's D call, was not compared with the DNA. TRBV21-1 is deemed a pseudogene. The CDR3 covers 14 residues. This CDR3 is CASSAHRANYGYTF. CDR3 bases: TGTGCCAGCAGCGCCCACAGGGCTAACTATGGCTACACCTTC.

The rearrangement uses TRBV7-9 and TRBJ1-6, with D hard to call. Germline CDR1 and CDR2: SEHNR and FQNEAQ (reference sequence). This CDR3 has 13 residues. Trimming stripped 1 base from V and 14 bases from J, with 12 bases between. Written as DNA, the CDR3 is TGTGCCAGCAGCTTAGAAGTCGGTCGTTCCCTCCACTTT. It specifies CASSLEVGRSLHF.

This rearrangement joins TRBV5-6 to TRBJ2-1; D call uncertain. Trimming pared 4 bases from V and 16 bases from J, leaving 15 bases between. The CDR3 has 11 amino acids. Germline V lookup: CDR1 SGHDT, CDR2 YYEEEE. CDR3 residues: CASSLGWDLFF. The CDR3 DNA follows: TGTGCCAGCAGCCTCGGTTGGGATCTATTCTTC.

CDR3 region: CASSGLQAVRTAGTQYF. The CDR3 DNA reads as TGTGCCAGCAGTGGCCTTCAGGCGGTCCGGACCGCGGGGACCCAGTACTTC. The chain is built from TRBV2 and TRBJ2-5, with a tentative D call TRBD2 (5 bases). Germline CDR1 reads SNHLY; CDR2 reads FYNNEI. The CDR3 totals 17 residues. V was pared by 4 bases and J by 7 bases, with 25 bases between.

This clone showed up just a few times. The chain combines TRBV7-9 with TRBJ2-5; the D is unclear. CDR3 size: 11 residues. V dropped 1 base and J dropped 7 bases, with 4 bases sitting between them. Germline CDR1 reads SEHNR; CDR2 reads FQNEAQ (reference sequence). The DNA for the CDR3 is TGTGCCAGCAGCTTAGATCGGACCCAGTACTTC. Translation gives CASSLDRTQYF.

This rearrangement joins TRBV6-5 to TRBJ2-1; the D is unclear. V was trimmed by 6 bases and J by 0 bases, leaving 6 bases between them. Germline CDR1 reads MNHEY; CDR2 reads SVGAGI. This CDR3 has 13 amino acids. CDR3 DNA: TGTGCCAGCAGCTTTAGCTCCTACAATGAGCAGTTCTTC. Translating it yields CASSFSSYNEQFF.

The sample holds a few counts of this clone. V usage is TRBV19 and J usage is TRBJ1-1, with unresolved D. Trimming removed 3 bases from V and 1 base from J, with 9 bases in between. The germline CDR1 and CDR2 sequences are LNHDA and SQIVND (reference sequence). CDR3 length: 14 amino acids. The DNA of the CDR3 is TGTGCCAGTAGTATCCGCGAGCCGAACACTGAAGCTTTCTTT. As protein: CASSIREPNTEAFF. Variable domain in full (rest from reference TRBV19 and TRBJ1-1): DGGITQSPKYLFRKEGQNVTLSCEQNLNHDAMYWYRQDPGQGLRLIYYSQIVNDFQKGDIAEGYSVSREKKESFPLTVTSAQKNPTAFYLCASSIREPNTEAFFGQGTRLTVV.

This clone was observed a handful of times. The rearrangement joins TRBV15 to TRBJ1-5, with a possible D match to TRBD1 (5 bases). Trimming removed 0 bases at V and 5 bases at J, with 8 bases between. The CDR3 loop spans 14 amino acids. Per the germline V gene, CDR1 is LNHNV and CDR2 is YYDKDF (reference sequence). As DNA, the CDR3 is TGTGCCACCAGCAGAGACAGGGATTATCAGCCCCAGCATTTT. This encodes CATSRDRDYQPQHF.

The chain is built from TRBV9 and TRBJ2-5; TRBD2 might be the D (6 bases). CDR3 length: 15 amino acids. The germline gives CDR1 SGDLS, CDR2 YYNGEE. Trimming took 0 bases from V and 3 from J, leaving 12 bases between them. CDR3 amino acids: CASSVGGGAEETQYF. CDR3 DNA sequence: TGTGCCAGCAGCGTAGGTGGCGGGGCGGAAGAGACCCAGTACTTC.

The genes are TRBV25-1 and TRBJ1-2, with 7 bases matching TRBD1. This CDR3 contains 13 residues. Germline V CDR1 and CDR2: MGHDK, SYGVNS. V lost 3 bases and J lost 4; bases outside the gene matches: 2. CDR3 loop: CASSDTGVYGYTF. The CDR3 nucleotides are TGTGCCAGCAGTGACACAGGGGTCTATGGCTACACCTTC.

V usage is TRBV9 and J usage is TRBJ1-6, with D tentatively TRBD1 (5 bases). Germline loops: CDR1 SGDLS, CDR2 YYNGEE. Trimming removed 1 base at V and 10 bases at J, with 15 bases between. The CDR3 length is 15 residues. CDR3: CASSVSPRVDSPLHF. As DNA, the CDR3 is TGTGCCAGCAGCGTAAGTCCCAGGGTCGACTCACCCCTCCACTTT. The full variable domain, its missing parts supplied by reference TRBV9 and TRBJ1-6, is DSGVTQTPKHLITATGQRVTLRCSPRSGDLSVYWYQQSLDQGLQFLIQYYNGEERAKGNILERFSAQQFPDLHSELNLSSLELGDSALYFCASSVSPRVDSPLHFGNGTRLTVT.

Many counts were recorded for this clone. The chain links TRBV6-6 to TRBJ1-4; D is unresolved. The V end was cut by 5 bases, the J end by 0 bases, with 7 bases between. Germline V gene data show CDR1 as MNHNY and CDR2 as SVGAGI (reference sequence). The CDR3 covers 14 residues. CDR3 amino acids: CASSLVTTNEKLFF. CDR3 in DNA: TGTGCCAGCAGTCTTGTTACAACTAATGAAAAACTGTTTTTT.

The J gene is TRBJ2-5, the V gene TRBV15; 9 bases agree with TRBD1. The CDR3 totals 16 residues. The V segment lost 3 bases and the J segment 6 bases; nucleotides outside the gene matches: 11. Per germline, CDR1 LNHNV and CDR2 YYDKDF (reference sequence). CDR3 sequence: CATSRAHNRGHKTQYF. CDR3 coding DNA: TGTGCCACCAGCAGGGCACATAACAGGGGGCACAAGACCCAGTACTTC.

This clone has a count of ten or more. Other DNA sequences in this specimen translate into the identical CDR3. The rearrangement joins TRBV30 to TRBJ1-5; perhaps TRBD1 as D (6 bases). Germline lookup yields CDR1 GTSNPN and CDR2 SVGIG (reference sequence). CDR3 length: 14 residues. Trimming left V 0 bases short and J 4 bases short, with 10 bases between. The CDR3 DNA sequence: TGTGCCTGGAGTGTAGAACAGGGTAATCAGCCCCAGCATTTT. Its protein product is CAWSVEQGNQPQHF.

This chain uses TRBV4-1 with TRBJ1-1; 9 nucleotides align to TRBD1. The CDR3 extends over 16 amino acids. Germline loops: CDR1 MGHRA, CDR2 YSYEKL. J gave up 1 base and V 3 bases, and 6 bases lay outside the gene matches. CDR3 residues: CASSHGPGQGNTEAFF. The CDR3 bases are TGCGCCAGCAGCCATGGCCCGGGACAGGGGAACACTGAAGCTTTCTTT.